A single sample gave rise to the 18 T cell receptor beta chains below, sequenced in a study of blood T cell repertoires in COVID-19. Profiling relied on immunoSEQ multiplex PCR, and the TCRdb table lists in-frame clones only, not all of them. The repertoire has 95,000 to 100,000 clones, 70% to 90% of them found once; the top ten carry around 10%. Material for sequencing was peripheral blood. The receptors here all came from a woman in her 30s with acute or convalescent COVID-19.

The chain couples TRBV28 to TRBJ2-7, with D unclear. Trimming left V 4 bases short and J 5 bases short, with 3 bases between. The CDR3 totals 10 residues. CDR1 and CDR2 (germline): MDHEN, SYDVKM. CDR3 sequence reads: CASSSDEQYF. CDR3 nucleotides: TGTGCCAGCAGTTCCGACGAGCAGTACTTC.

The chain couples TRBV10-3 to TRBJ2-2, with 9 bases fitting TRBD1. Germline lookup yields CDR1 ENHRY and CDR2 SYGVKD. This CDR3 contains 15 residues. The J segment lost 6 bases and the V segment lost 6 bases, leaving 8 bases of the junction unmatched. Written as DNA, the CDR3 is TGTGCCATCAGGGGGACAGGGAAGATCGCCGGGGAGCTGTTTTTT. This translates into CAIRGTGKIAGELFF.

The rearrangement joins TRBV7-3 to TRBJ1-2; 7 positions match TRBD1. CDR3 size: 15 residues. Germline values: CDR1 SGHTA, CDR2 FQGTGA. J gave up 8 bases and V 2 bases, and 11 bases lay outside the gene matches. For the CDR3, the DNA is TGTGCCAGCAGCTTAGTATCGACAGGGACTGGCGGCTACACCTTC. It encodes CASSLVSTGTGGYTF.

This clone occurred a few times. The chain joins TRBV21-1 to TRBJ1-6. TRBV21-1 is annotated as a pseudogene. The CDR3 totals 15 residues. CDR3 sequence reads: CASSTRGVGNSPLHF. The CDR3 bases are TGTGCCAGCAGCACGCGGGGGGTAGGTAATTCACCCCTCCACTTT.

V and J are TRBV11-1 and TRBJ2-1, with D possibly matching TRBD1 (8 bases). The CDR3 has 15 residues. V lost 5 bases and J lost 8, with 19 bases in between. Per the germline V gene, CDR1 is SGHAT and CDR2 is FQDESV (reference sequence). Here the CDR3 reads CASSQGAGAGDEQFF. The CDR3 DNA reads TGTGCCAGCAGCCAGGGGGCGGGGGCTGGGGATGAGCAGTTCTTC.

Worth noting for this clone: Other DNA sequences from this sample encode an identical CDR3 as well. This sequence joins TRBV7-8 and TRBJ2-3; 7 bases agree with TRBD1. V dropped 5 bases and J dropped 2; count of bases not matched to a gene: 10. The germline gives CDR1 SGHVS, CDR2 FQNEAQ. This CDR3 spans 16 amino acids. The CDR3 DNA is TGTGCCAGCAGCCTCGTGACAGGGCTTGACACAGATACGCAGTATTTT. Translating gives CASSLVTGLDTDTQYF.

The V call is TRBV5-1, the J call TRBJ1-1, with 8 bases lining up with TRBD1. In germline, CDR1 is SGHRS, CDR2 YFSETQ. CDR3 length: 15 amino acids. J lost 1 base, V lost 2 bases, and 4 bases had no gene match. This CDR3 is CASSLLDRGNTEAFF. DNA of the CDR3: TGCGCCAGCAGCTTATTAGACAGGGGGAACACTGAAGCTTTCTTT.

V usage is TRBV18 and J usage is TRBJ1-5; a weak D match, TRBD1 (5 bases). V shed 0 bases and J shed 5 bases, with 14 bases lying between them. Germline V gene data show CDR1 as KGHSH and CDR2 as LQKENI. The CDR3 covers 16 residues. The CDR3 region has the DNA TGTGCCAGCTCACCACCGGGGCAGGGTGAAGATCAGCCCCAGCATTTT. This sequence encodes CASSPPGQGEDQPQHF. The full variable domain, its missing parts supplied by reference TRBV18 and TRBJ1-5, is NAGVMQNPRHLVRRRGQEARLRCSPMKGHSHVYWYRQLPEEGLKFMVYLQKENIIDESGMPKERFSAEFPKEGPSILRIQQVVRGDSAAYFCASSPPGQGEDQPQHFGDGTRLSIL.

This chain connects TRBV6-5 to TRBJ1-2; D ambiguous. This CDR3 has 13 amino acids. Trimming removed 4 bases at V and 4 bases at J, with 10 bases between. CDR1 is MNHEY and CDR2 is SVGAGI in the germline V gene. CDR3 sequence: CASSSRRSYGYTF. The CDR3, as DNA: TGTGCCAGCAGTTCCCGACGGAGCTATGGCTACACCTTC.

The gene calls are TRBV11-2 and TRBJ2-1, with D perhaps matching TRBD2 (6 bases). The CDR3 is 14 amino acids. Germline CDR1 SGHAT, CDR2 FQNNGV. The V gene lost 5 bases and the J gene lost 9 bases, with 17 bases spanning the gap. For the CDR3, the DNA is TGTGCCAGCAGCCAGGGACTTACTCTCGGTGAGCAGTTCTTC. Its protein product is CASSQGLTLGEQFF.

The rearrangement uses TRBV29-1 and TRBJ2-2; TRBD1 matches 7 bases. V shed 6 bases, J shed 2 bases, and the junction held 12 bases outside the gene matches. The CDR3 has 16 residues. From germline, CDR1 is SQVTM and CDR2 ANQGSEA. The CDR3 DNA reads TGCAGCGTCTTGACAGGGTCACTGATCAACACCGGGGAGCTGTTTTTT. Residues: CSVLTGSLINTGELFF.

As DNA, the CDR3 is TGTGCCAGCAGCTTAAGGCCGGGAGAGTATGAAAAACTGTTTTTT. It is translated as CASSLRPGEYEKLFF. V usage is TRBV7-8 and J usage is TRBJ1-4; D remains unclear. The CDR3 extends over 15 amino acids. The ends were cut back, 2 bases at V and 6 bases at J, with 13 bases in the middle. Germline CDR1 reads SGHVS; CDR2 reads FQNEAQ.

This clone was counted once. Written as DNA, the CDR3 is TGCGCCAGCAGCCAGGAAACTAGCGGGGGGCCGAATGAGCAGTTCTTC. Its protein product is CASSQETSGGPNEQFF. The chain uses TRBV4-1 and TRBJ2-1; 12 bases match TRBD2. V trimming: 3 bases; J trimming: 7 bases; junction bases outside the gene matches: 7. Per the germline V gene, CDR1 is MGHRA and CDR2 is YSYEKL. This CDR3 spans 16 amino acids.

This sequence joins TRBV6-6 and TRBJ1-4; 7 bases map to TRBD1. The CDR3 is made up of 15 amino acids. V gave up 5 bases and J gave up 3 bases; unmatched junction bases: 6. Germline V gene lookup returns CDR1 MNHNY and CDR2 SVGAGI (reference sequence). This CDR3 reads CASSTPGGANEKLFF. The DNA for the CDR3 is TGTGCCAGCAGTACCCCAGGGGGAGCTAATGAAAAACTGTTTTTT.

In regard to this clone: One end of the junction is discordant with germline, which a read error may explain. V and J are TRBV7-9 and TRBJ2-3, with D possibly being TRBD2 (6 bases). The CDR3 consists of 16 residues. The V gene's germline CDR1 is SEHNR and CDR2 FQNEAQ (reference sequence). The DNA of the CDR3 is TGTGCCAGCAGTTTAGGGGAACTAGCCCATACAGATACGCAGTATTTT. Translated: CASSLGELAHTDTQYF.

The chain carries TRBV28 and TRBJ1-4, with TRBD1 as a possible D gene (6 bases). This CDR3 has 14 residues. Germline V gene sequence: CDR1 MDHEN, CDR2 SYDVKM. V shed 4 bases and J shed 8 bases, with 14 bases lying between them. As DNA, the CDR3 is TGTGCCAGCAGTTCCGGCGGGGGGGGCGAAAAACTGTTTTTT. As protein: CASSSGGGGEKLFF.

The chain carries TRBV25-1 and TRBJ2-5; D possibly corresponds to TRBD2 (6 bases). The V gene lost 3 bases and the J gene lost 5 bases, with 16 bases spanning the gap. The CDR3 length is 15 residues. In germline, CDR1 is MGHDK, CDR2 SYGVNS. CDR3 bases: TGTGCCAGCAGTGATCTCGGACACCGGGGGGAGACCCAGTACTTC. Translating gives CASSDLGHRGETQYF.

The chain uses TRBV19 and TRBJ1-2, with 9 bases identical to TRBD1. CDR3 length: 15 amino acids. Germline lookup yields CDR1 LNHDA and CDR2 SQIVND (reference sequence). Trimming at V came to 5 bases and at J to 7 bases, leaving 11 bases not matched to a gene. The chain's CDR3 is CASSLPGQGPLGYTF. The CDR3 DNA is TGTGCCAGTAGTCTACCGGGACAGGGTCCTCTTGGCTACACCTTC.